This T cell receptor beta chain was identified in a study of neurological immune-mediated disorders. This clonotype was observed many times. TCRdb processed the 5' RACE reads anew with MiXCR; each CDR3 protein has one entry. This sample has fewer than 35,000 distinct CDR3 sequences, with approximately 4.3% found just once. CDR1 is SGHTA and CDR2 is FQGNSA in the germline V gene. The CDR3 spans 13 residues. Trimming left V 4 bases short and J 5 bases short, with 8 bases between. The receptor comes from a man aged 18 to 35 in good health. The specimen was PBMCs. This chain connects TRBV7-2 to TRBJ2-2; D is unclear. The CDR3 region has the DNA TGTGCCAGCAGCTCCGTTGTGACCGGGGAGCTGTTTTTT. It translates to CASSSVVTGELFF.